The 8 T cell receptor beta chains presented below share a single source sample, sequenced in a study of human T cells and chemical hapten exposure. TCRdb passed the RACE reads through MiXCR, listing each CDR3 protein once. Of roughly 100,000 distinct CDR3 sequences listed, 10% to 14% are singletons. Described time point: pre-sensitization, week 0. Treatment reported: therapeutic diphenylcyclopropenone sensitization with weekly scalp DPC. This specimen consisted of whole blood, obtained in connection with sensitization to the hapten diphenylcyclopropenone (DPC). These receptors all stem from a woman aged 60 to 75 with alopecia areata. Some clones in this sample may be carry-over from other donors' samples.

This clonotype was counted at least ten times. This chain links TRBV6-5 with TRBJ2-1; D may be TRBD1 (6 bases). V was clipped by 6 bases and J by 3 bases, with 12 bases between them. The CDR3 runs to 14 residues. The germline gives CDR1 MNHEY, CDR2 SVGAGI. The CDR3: CASRSTGNYNEQFF. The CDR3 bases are TGTGCCAGCAGATCAACAGGGAACTACAATGAGCAGTTCTTC.

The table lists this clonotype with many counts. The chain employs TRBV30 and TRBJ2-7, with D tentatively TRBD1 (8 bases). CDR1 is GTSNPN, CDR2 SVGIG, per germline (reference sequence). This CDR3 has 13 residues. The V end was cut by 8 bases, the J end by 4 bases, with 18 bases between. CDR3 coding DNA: TGTGCCGTCAACAGGGGGGGGATATACGAGCAGTACTTC. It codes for CAVNRGGIYEQYF.

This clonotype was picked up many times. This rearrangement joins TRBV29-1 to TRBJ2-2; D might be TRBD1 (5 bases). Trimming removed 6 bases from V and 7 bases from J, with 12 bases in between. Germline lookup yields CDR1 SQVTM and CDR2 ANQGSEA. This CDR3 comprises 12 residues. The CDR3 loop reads CSVGQPNGELFF. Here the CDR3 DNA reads TGCAGCGTGGGGCAGCCTAACGGGGAGCTGTTTTTT.

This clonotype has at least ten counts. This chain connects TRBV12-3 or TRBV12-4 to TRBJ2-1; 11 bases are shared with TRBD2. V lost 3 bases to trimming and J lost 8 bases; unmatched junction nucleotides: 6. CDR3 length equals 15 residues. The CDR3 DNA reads TGTGCCAGCAGTTTCTATAGCGGGGGGGCTGATGAGCAGTTCTTC. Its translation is CASSFYSGGADEQFF.

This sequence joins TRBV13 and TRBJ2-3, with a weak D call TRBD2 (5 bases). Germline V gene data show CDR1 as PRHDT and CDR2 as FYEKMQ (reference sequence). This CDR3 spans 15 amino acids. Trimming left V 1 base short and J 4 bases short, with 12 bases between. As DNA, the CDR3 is TGTGCCAGCAGCTTAGAAGTCGGGGTATCAGATACGCAGTATTTT. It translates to CASSLEVGVSDTQYF.

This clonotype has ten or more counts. Here the CDR3 reads CASGKTGVNEKLFF. CDR3 DNA: TGTGCCAGTGGAAAGACAGGGGTTAATGAAAAACTGTTTTTT. This chain joins TRBV2 and TRBJ1-4; 8 positions agree with TRBD1. Per germline, CDR1 SNHLY and CDR2 FYNNEI. V dropped 9 bases and J dropped 4; count of bases not matched to a gene: 7. The CDR3 has 14 amino acids. Together with reference TRBV2 and TRBJ1-4, the CDR3 gives the full variable domain: EPEVTQTPSHQVTQMGQEVILRCVPISNHLYFYWYRQILGQKVEFLVSFYNNEISEKSEIFDDQFSVERPDGSNFTLKIRSTKLEDSAMYFCASGKTGVNEKLFFGSGTQLSVL.

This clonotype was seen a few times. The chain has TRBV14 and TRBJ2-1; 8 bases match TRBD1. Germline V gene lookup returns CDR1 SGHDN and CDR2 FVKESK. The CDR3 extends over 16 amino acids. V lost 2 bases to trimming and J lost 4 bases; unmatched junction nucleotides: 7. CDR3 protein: CASSQNDRGLYNEQFF. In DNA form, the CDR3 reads TGTGCCAGCAGCCAAAACGACAGGGGCCTTTACAATGAGCAGTTCTTC.

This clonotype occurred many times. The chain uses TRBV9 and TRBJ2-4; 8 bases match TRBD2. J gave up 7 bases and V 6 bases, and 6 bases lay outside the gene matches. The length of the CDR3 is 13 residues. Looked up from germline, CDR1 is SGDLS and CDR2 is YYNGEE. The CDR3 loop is CASTGGAKNIQYF. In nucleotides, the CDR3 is TGTGCCAGCACCGGGGGGGCGAAGAACATTCAGTACTTC.